This T cell receptor beta chain stems from a study of T cells in Graves' hyperthyroidism and ophthalmopathy. Study outcomes and limitations: A 13 V-J model separated ophthalmopathy from stable hyperthyroidism. Most thyroid clonotypes expanded above 0.001 were also detected in blood.

This clonotype was detected a few times. Its antigen is unknown. J gave up 2 bases and V 0 bases, and 4 bases lay outside the gene matches. This CDR3 is built from 17 residues. Germline CDR1 reads DFQATT; CDR2 reads SNEGSKA (reference sequence). Reasons for excluding patients were uncontrolled infection, other autoimmune disease, pregnancy or lactation. Around 9.8 ml fresh peripheral blood yielded the PBMCs. Using RNA transcripts as the source, TCR beta CDR3 regions were amplified. Primed by the HTBI set, a first-round RT-PCR was run on the TCR CDR3. TCRdb ran MiXCR on the multiplex PCR reads and lists one entry per CDR3 protein. The sample has about 550,000 distinct CDR3 sequences, around 20% seen once.

This clonotype was obtained from a man between 18 and 29 years old with Graves' hyperthyroidism. The J gene is TRBJ2-3, the V gene TRBV20-1; TRBD2 aligns across 14 bases. Sequencing was done on a sample of blood. Here the CDR3 reads CSARDPTSGGATDTQYF. As DNA, the CDR3 is TGCAGTGCTAGAGATCCGACTAGCGGGGGGGCCACAGATACGCAGTATTTT.